A selection of T cell receptor beta chains follows, all from one sample in a study of blood T cells in healthy people across ages. One entry per CDR3 protein, called by TCRdb with MiXCR from the 5' RACE reads. Of hundreds of thousands of distinct CDR3 sequences in the sample, 32% were seen once. Sequenced: blood. These receptor sequences come from a woman aged 80 or older in good health. CDR3s include the opening cysteine and the closing phenylalanine or tryptophan. A D gene is named only where the DNA matches it firmly. Clone size appears in some rows only: once, few, many, or a class for an expanded clone.

V,J,D,size,CDR3,DNA
TRBV12-3/TRBV12-4,TRBJ2-3,-,-,CASSRAVAAGTDTQYF,TGTGCCAGCAGCCGCGCAGTAGCGGCGGGGACAGATACGCAGTATTTT
TRBV12-3/TRBV12-4,TRBJ2-3,-,few,CASSVAVTQYF,TGTGCCAGCAGTGTAGCGGTTACGCAGTATTTT
TRBV29-1,TRBJ2-5,-,once,CSVDDRIQETQYF,TGCAGCGTTGATGACAGGATTCAAGAGACCCAGTACTTC
TRBV6-2/TRBV6-3,TRBJ2-3,TRBD1,many,CASANRGYTQYF,TGTGCCAGCGCAAACAGGGGGTATACGCAGTATTTT
TRBV20-1,TRBJ2-3,-,many,CSAGDRRGGGTDTQYF,TGCAGTGCTGGGGATAGGAGGGGCGGGGGCACAGATACGCAGTATTTT
TRBV7-9,TRBJ1-3,-,-,CASSEDRNTIYF,TGCGCCAGCAGCGAGGACCGAAACACCATATATTTT
TRBV6-1,TRBJ1-1,-,-,CASMGNMNTEAFF,TGTGCCAGCATGGGAAATATGAACACTGAAGCTTTCTTT
TRBV3-1,TRBJ2-1,TRBD2,-,CASSQFLRLAGNRETQFF,TGTGCCAGCAGCCAATTCCTCCGACTAGCGGGGAACCGAGAGACCCAGTTCTTC
TRBV7-2,TRBJ2-7,-,-,CASSLGDSHYEQYF,TGTGCCAGCAGCTTAGGCGACAGCCACTACGAGCAGTACTTC
TRBV4-1,TRBJ2-1,-,many,CASSQDGGLNEQFF,TGCGCCAGCAGCCAAGACGGGGGTCTCAATGAGCAGTTCTTC
TRBV6-2/TRBV6-3,TRBJ2-1,-,many,CASSPHVGSSYNEQFF,TGTGCCAGCAGTCCGCACGTGGGGAGCTCCTACAATGAGCAGTTCTTC
TRBV28,TRBJ2-1,-,many,CASSSTPGLGYNEQFF,TGTGCCAGCAGTTCTACGCCGGGACTCGGATACAATGAGCAGTTCTTC
TRBV2,TRBJ2-7,-,many,CASSRQYYEQYF,TGTGCCAGCAGTAGACAGTACTACGAGCAGTACTTC
TRBV20-1,TRBJ2-1,TRBD2,-,CSALSGMSSYNEQFF,TGCAGTGCACTTAGCGGGATGAGCTCCTACAATGAGCAGTTCTTC
TRBV29-1,TRBJ2-7,-,-,CSVDGPSFGQYF,TGCAGCGTTGATGGCCCTTCGTTCGGGCAGTACTTC
TRBV4-2,TRBJ2-3,-,-,CASSHPGLNTDTQYF,TGTGCCAGCAGCCATCCGGGACTGAACACAGATACGCAGTATTTT
TRBV9,TRBJ2-3,-,many,CASSVGADFFTDTQYF,TGTGCCAGCAGCGTAGGGGCAGACTTTTTCACAGATACGCAGTATTTT
TRBV10-3,TRBJ2-2,-,-,CAISRQLANTGELFF,TGTGCCATCAGTCGACAGTTAGCGAACACCGGGGAGCTGTTTTTT
TRBV30,TRBJ1-1,-,few,CAWSGRPNTEAFF,TGTGCCTGGAGTGGCAGGCCCAACACTGAAGCTTTCTTT
TRBV30,TRBJ2-2,-,once,CAWSSVGTGELFF,TGTGCCTGGAGTTCCGTAGGGACCGGGGAGCTGTTTTTT
TRBV27,TRBJ1-3,-,-,CASSPKQSFSGNTIYF,TGTGCCAGCAGTCCCAAACAGAGCTTCTCTGGAAACACCATATATTTT
TRBV4-2,TRBJ2-7,-,-,CASSQDLASSYEQYF,TGTGCCAGCAGCCAAGATCTCGCGAGCTCCTACGAGCAGTACTTC
TRBV5-1,TRBJ1-2,TRBD1,many,CASSPTGGIYGYTF,TGCGCCAGCAGCCCGACAGGGGGGATCTATGGCTACACCTTC
TRBV29-1,TRBJ1-1,-,-,CSVVRTRAFF,TGCAGCGTTGTAAGGACGCGCGCTTTCTTT